A single sample gave rise to the 8 T cell receptor beta chains below, sequenced in a study of neurological immune-mediated disorders (dated by TCRdb to the late 2010s). The library was built by means of 5' RACE. Sequencing was performed on an Illumina HiSeq 2500. The public reads were run again by TCRdb, first through fastp at Q25 and then through MiXCR, and only productive beta chains were kept. All rows with the same CDR3 protein become a single entry with the most common DNA and genes. For this sample there are over 45,000 distinct CDR3 sequences; around 3.3% appear just once. About 6.3% of the sample is held by the ten biggest clonotypes. Material: PBMCs. The receptors come from a man aged 35-49 years with multiple sclerosis.

This clonotype was picked up a small number of times. This clone may be a read error of a much larger clone one base away. V and J are TRBV10-3 and TRBJ2-7; D uncertain. V lost 6 bases, J lost 5 bases, and 17 bases lay in between. Germline V gives CDR1 ENHRY, CDR2 SYGVKD. The CDR3 is made up of 14 amino acids. The CDR3 bases are TGTGCCATCAGCCCTGGAAAGGGATGGGACGAGCAGTACTTC. Translation gives CAISPGKGWDEQYF.

The sample holds many counts of this clonotype. The genes are TRBV10-3 and TRBJ2-3, with a tentative D call TRBD2 (6 bases). This CDR3 is built from 14 residues. The germline CDR1 and CDR2 sequences are ENHRY and SYGVKD. V lost 10 bases, J lost 2 bases, and 16 bases lay in between. The CDR3 nucleotides read TGTGCCACCAAGCGAGGAGGGTTCACAGATACGCAGTATTTT. Its protein product is CATKRGGFTDTQYF.

This clonotype was picked up many times. This rearrangement joins TRBV20-1 to TRBJ2-6, with D unresolved. This CDR3 has 16 residues. CDR1 is DFQATT and CDR2 is SNEGSKA in the germline V gene (reference sequence). Trimming pared 1 base from V and 3 bases from J, leaving 13 bases between. CDR3 sequence (DNA): TGCAGTGCTAGAGTACCCCTTAGGGATGGGGCCAACGTCCTGACTTTC. It encodes CSARVPLRDGANVLTF.

This clonotype was detected a few times. This may stem from a read error, because a much larger clone lies one nucleotide away. The chain combines TRBV18 with TRBJ1-3; D uncertain. The CDR3 loop spans 16 amino acids. The V gene's germline CDR1 is KGHSH and CDR2 LQKENI. The CDR3 loop is CASSPMEVLSGKTIYF. CDR3 DNA: TGTGCCAGCTCACCAATGGAGGTCCTCTCTGGAAAAACCATATATTTT.

This clonotype was detected many times. The V and J genes are TRBV5-1 and TRBJ2-1; 12 bases line up with TRBD2. The germline gives CDR1 SGHRS, CDR2 YFSETQ. Trimming removed 0 bases from V and 7 bases from J; junction bases left unmatched: 5. The CDR3 is 16 amino acids. In DNA form, the CDR3 reads TGCGCCAGCAGCTTGGCCCCTAGCGGGGGGGCGAATGAGCAGTTCTTC. The encoded protein is CASSLAPSGGANEQFF. Combining the CDR3 with reference TRBV5-1 and TRBJ2-1 gives the whole variable domain KAGVTQTPRYLIKTRGQQVTLSCSPISGHRSVSWYQQTPGQGLQFLFEYFSETQRNKGNFPGRFSGRQFSNSRSEMNVSTLELGDSALYLCASSLAPSGGANEQFFGPGTRLTVL.

About this clonotype itself: A much larger clone lies one base from this, so it may be a read error. This sequence joins TRBV7-2 and TRBJ2-2; 7 nucleotides align to TRBD2. The CDR3 is 13 residues long. Unmatched junction bases numbered 6, after V lost 8 bases and J lost 6 bases. Germline V CDR1 and CDR2: SGHTA, FQGNSA. CDR3 sequence: CASRRGTAGELFF. The CDR3, as DNA: TGTGCCAGCCGGCGGGGGACGGCCGGGGAGCTGTTTTTT.

This clonotype appeared many times. J is TRBJ1-2 and V is TRBV11-2; D is undetermined. V gave up 3 bases and J gave up 5 bases, with 16 bases separating them. Germline V gives CDR1 SGHAT, CDR2 FQNNGV. The CDR3 consists of 15 residues. The DNA of the CDR3 is TGTGCCAGCAGCTTTCTTCGGCAACCAAATTATGGCTACACCTTC. Protein sequence: CASSFLRQPNYGYTF.

At least ten counts were recorded for this clonotype. The chain recombines TRBV9 with TRBJ2-3, with no clear D. Germline V gives CDR1 SGDLS, CDR2 YYNGEE. The V gene lost 0 bases and the J gene lost 1 base, with 12 bases spanning the gap. The CDR3 runs 16 residues. This chain's CDR3 is CASSVESWGGTDTQYF. CDR3 DNA: TGTGCCAGCAGCGTAGAGTCGTGGGGTGGCACAGATACGCAGTATTTT.